Reported below is one T cell receptor beta chain. Its antigen is as yet unknown. Researchers ran the PCR with 60 Vbeta and 13 Jbeta primers. Assay used: immunoSEQ multiplex PCR; TCRdb lists only in-frame clones, some missing. Seen here are 150,000 to 200,000 clones, around 70% observed once, and the top ten hold 2.5% to 3.5%. This sample was taken from a study of cytomegalovirus exposure and HLA in healthy donors. Study-wide results and caveats: A classifier reportedly called cytomegalovirus status with high sensitivity and specificity. Among TCR beta chains of equal frequency, HLA-associated ones were more clonally expanded in a later analysis. The study reported that TCR beta sequences accurately predicted HLA-A and HLA-B alleles in most subjects. Testing in vitro showed a few CMV-associated chains specific for CMV antigens.

J gave up 1 base and V 2 bases, and 17 bases lay outside the gene matches. The CDR3 covers 20 residues. Germline lookup yields CDR1 MNHEY and CDR2 SMNVEV (reference sequence). This chain connects TRBV27 to TRBJ2-1; TRBD2 matches at 7 bases. This sequence originates from a male donor in good health and CMV-seronegative. Input material: PBMCs. The DNA for the CDR3 is TGTGCCAGCAGTTTAAATTCCGTGTATGAACTAGCGAGGTCCTACAATGAGCAGTTCTTC. This codes for CASSLNSVYELARSYNEQFF.